Included here is one T cell receptor (beta chain) sequence, with context. Its specificity is unknown. This sample was taken from a study of cytomegalovirus exposure and HLA in healthy donors. Study-wide context: The same platform used for the approximately 670 first-cohort repertoires was also used for the 100 to 150 validation repertoires, as a later analysis reported. Study-level results: The authors enumerated 150 to 200 TCR beta chains as linked to cytomegalovirus. The TCR clusters that emerged in the first cohort tended, a later analysis found, to co-occur in the approximately 130 validation repertoires.

The data were produced by immunoSEQ multiplex PCR, yet TCRdb's version contains in-frame clones alone and is incomplete. The repertoire holds 130,000 to 150,000 clones, with just over 90% as singletons. J was trimmed by 6 bases and V by 6 bases; bases with no gene match: 5. The CDR3 totals 14 residues. The V gene's germline CDR1 is ENHRY and CDR2 SYGVKD. This receptor was taken from a man between 18 and 35 years old in good health and CMV-seronegative. The chain is built from TRBV10-3 and TRBJ2-1, with TRBD2 matching over 10 bases. The sequencing sample was made of PBMCs. The CDR3 loop is CAISVSGRSNEQFF. The CDR3, as DNA: TGTGCCATCAGCGTTAGCGGGAGGTCCAATGAGCAGTTCTTC.